Below are 3 T cell receptor beta chains sequenced from a single sample in a study of blood T cell repertoires in COVID-19 (dated by TCRdb to 2018 to 2021). Receptor amplification or capture employed the immunoSEQ multiplex PCR assay. What TCRdb holds here is the immuneACCESS table cut down to in-frame rearrangements. Part of the clones is not present; checked against another copy, under half of the missing clones reflect an unresolved V gene, and the others are unexplained. Within this sample are 130,000 to 150,000 clones, with roughly 79% of them counted one time only. The ten largest make up 7% to 9% of the sample. The specimen sequenced was peripheral blood. Source of these receptors: a human donor with acute or convalescent COVID-19. The donor label of this sample is uncertain.

The chain employs TRBV12-3 or TRBV12-4 and TRBJ1-2; D is perhaps TRBD1 (5 bases). V gave up 3 bases and J gave up 3 bases, with 8 bases separating them. CDR3 length equals 13 residues. The CDR3 nucleotides are TGTGCCAGCAGTTTGGGGGAGGACTATGGCTACACCTTC. This gives the protein CASSLGEDYGYTF.

The chain recombines TRBV2 with TRBJ2-3; D is possibly TRBD2 (7 bases). From germline, CDR1 is SNHLY and CDR2 FYNNEI. This CDR3 has 17 amino acids. V was pared by 4 bases and J by 0 bases, with 17 bases between. The CDR3 here is CASSGGRERLSTDTQYF. For the CDR3, the DNA is TGTGCCAGCAGTGGGGGGCGGGAGCGGCTTAGCACAGATACGCAGTATTTT. Full variable domain (rest looked up from reference TRBV2 and TRBJ2-3): EPEVTQTPSHQVTQMGQEVILRCVPISNHLYFYWYRQILGQKVEFLVSFYNNEISEKSEIFDDQFSVERPDGSNFTLKIRSTKLEDSAMYFCASSGGRERLSTDTQYFGPGTRLTVL.

This chain connects TRBV6-5 to TRBJ2-3; TRBD2 might be the D (6 bases). The CDR3 length is 15 residues. The germline V gene encodes CDR1 MNHEY and CDR2 SVGAGI. Trimming shortened V by 0 bases and J by 2 bases, and 9 bases separated the two germline ends. The CDR3 spells CASSYSGLPTDTQYF. As DNA, the CDR3 is TGTGCCAGCAGTTACTCGGGACTTCCCACAGATACGCAGTATTTT.